What follows are 10 T cell receptor beta chains derived from one specimen sequenced in a study of blood T cell repertoires in COVID-19 (dated by TCRdb to between 2020 and 2021). The receptor library was made with the immunoSEQ multiplex PCR assay. TCRdb limited this immuneACCESS table to in-frame rearrangements with V and J called. A share of clones is missing; checked studies link under half to unresolved V genes, and the rest is unexplained. The table for this sample lists about 140,000 clones; over 80% of them were counted only once. The ten largest clonotypes hold roughly 4.9% of the sample. Sequenced material: PBMCs or T cells enriched from blood (not recorded which). These receptor sequences come from a man between 70 and 80 years old who had been exposed to COVID-19.

This clone was picked up one time. The chain is built from TRBV5-4 and TRBJ2-3; 11 nucleotides line up with TRBD2. The CDR3 consists of 15 residues. Losses at the gene ends were 1 base for V and 3 bases for J; bases not matched to a gene: 1. Germline V gene data show CDR1 as SGHNT and CDR2 as YYREEE (reference sequence). Written as DNA, the CDR3 is TGTGCCAGCAGCTTGATAGCGGGGGGGACAGATACGCAGTATTTT. Translating gives CASSLIAGGTDTQYF.

The V call is TRBV27, the J call TRBJ1-5, with 7 bases identical to TRBD1. The CDR3 loop spans 16 amino acids. Unmatched junction bases numbered 10, after V lost 3 bases and J lost 5 bases. Germline V gene data show CDR1 as MNHEY and CDR2 as SMNVEV (reference sequence). The CDR3 nucleotides read TGTGCCAGCAGTTTTCGCCCGACAGGGAGAGATCAGCCCCAGCATTTT. It specifies CASSFRPTGRDQPQHF.

In its sample, this clone was seen once. CDR3 amino acids: CASSRRQGNGNTIYF. CDR3 nucleotides: TGTGCCAGCAGCCGGAGACAGGGAAATGGAAACACCATATATTTT. The rearrangement uses TRBV28 and TRBJ1-3, with 7 positions matching TRBD1. From germline, CDR1 is MDHEN and CDR2 SYDVKM. V lost 6 bases to trimming and J lost 3 bases; unmatched junction nucleotides: 8. This CDR3 is built from 15 residues.

The chain links TRBV15 to TRBJ2-1; 7 nucleotides match TRBD2. The ends lost 0 bases at V and 4 bases at J; junction bases unmatched: 3. CDR3 length: 15 amino acids. The germline V gene has CDR1 LNHNV and CDR2 YYDKDF (reference sequence). CDR3: CATSRDGRIYNEQFF. CDR3 DNA sequence: TGTGCCACCAGCAGAGACGGGAGGATTTACAATGAGCAGTTCTTC.

The chain combines TRBV28 with TRBJ1-5; TRBD1 agrees at 7 bases. This CDR3 has 15 amino acids. Losses at the gene ends were 2 bases for V and 6 bases for J; bases not matched to a gene: 7. The germline V gene has CDR1 MDHEN and CDR2 SYDVKM. The DNA of the CDR3 is TGTGCCAGCAGTTTAACCGACAGGGCTGGTCAGCCCCAGCATTTT. This sequence encodes CASSLTDRAGQPQHF.

The rearrangement joins TRBV3-1 (or the pseudogene TRBV3-2) to TRBJ2-1; TRBD2 is a possible D gene (6 bases). The V gene lost 4 bases and the J gene lost 9 bases, with 10 bases spanning the gap. The CDR3 runs to 12 residues. Germline V lookup: CDR1 LGHDT, CDR2 YNNKEL (reference sequence). Here the CDR3 reads CASSRGGVEQFF. In nucleotides, the CDR3 is TGTGCCAGCAGCCGGGGAGGAGTTGAGCAGTTCTTC.

The V and J genes are TRBV6-5 and TRBJ2-3; TRBD1 aligns across 9 bases. CDR1 and CDR2 from the germline V gene are MNHEY and SVGAGI. V gave up 6 bases and J gave up 15 bases; unmatched junction bases: 13. This CDR3 is built from 13 residues. The CDR3 region has the DNA TGTGCCAGCAGACACACACCGGGACAGGGTCACTATTTT. Its protein is CASRHTPGQGHYF.

This chain connects TRBV6-5 to TRBJ2-7; 11 bases fit TRBD2. The CDR3 spans 14 residues. With 7 bases clipped from V and 5 bases from J, the junction kept 7 bases outside the gene matches. Germline loops: CDR1 MNHEY, CDR2 SVGAGI. The CDR3 DNA follows: TGTGCCAGCACCTTAGCGGGAGGGTACGACGAGCAGTACTTC. Its translation is CASTLAGGYDEQYF.

The V and J genes are TRBV7-2 and TRBJ2-7, with 10 bases fitting TRBD2. CDR1 is SGHTA, CDR2 FQGNSA, per germline. The V segment lost 7 bases and the J segment 3 bases; nucleotides outside the gene matches: 9. The CDR3 covers 15 residues. CDR3: CASTLRASGSYEQYF. The CDR3 DNA follows: TGTGCCAGCACCCTACGGGCTAGCGGGAGCTACGAGCAGTACTTC.

This sequence joins TRBV3-1 (or the pseudogene TRBV3-2) and TRBJ1-4; TRBD1 matches 7 bases. Germline CDR1 and CDR2: LGHDT and YNNKEL (reference sequence). The CDR3 loop spans 15 amino acids. The J segment lost 5 bases and the V segment lost 4 bases, leaving 7 bases of the junction unmatched. CDR3 coding DNA: TGTGCCAGCAGCCCCTCGGACAGGTACAATGAAAAACTGTTTTTT. Protein: CASSPSDRYNEKLFF.